A single sample is the source of the 30 T cell receptor beta chains below, sequenced in a study of cytotoxic CD8 clonotypes in ibrutinib-treated CLL (dated by TCRdb to the early 2020s). In the paper's terms, the time point label means: progressive disease on ibrutinib. Receptor libraries were prepared by the immunoSEQ multiplex PCR assay. TCRdb limited this immuneACCESS table to in-frame rearrangements with V and J called. A share of clones is missing; checked studies link under half to unresolved V genes, and the rest is unexplained. Within this sample are roughly 53,000 clones, with 50% to 70% of them counted one time only. Roughly a quarter of the sample lies in the top ten. Sequenced material: PBMCs, taken at disease progression, from a patient treated with ibrutinib. The source is a human donor with chronic lymphocytic leukemia.

The J gene is TRBJ1-1, the V gene TRBV2; 7 bases are a match to TRBD1. There are 11 residues in the CDR3. Germline CDR1 reads SNHLY; CDR2 reads FYNNEI. Trimming at V came to 7 bases and at J to 11 bases, leaving 7 bases not matched to a gene. CDR3 DNA: TGTGCCAGCATCGCGAGGGGGCCCGCTTTCTTT. The encoded protein is CASIARGPAFF. The variable domain in full, with the rest retrieved from reference TRBV2 and TRBJ1-1, is EPEVTQTPSHQVTQMGQEVILRCVPISNHLYFYWYRQILGQKVEFLVSFYNNEISEKSEIFDDQFSVERPDGSNFTLKIRSTKLEDSAMYFCASIARGPAFFGQGTRLTVV.

The chain is built from TRBV30 and TRBJ1-5, with TRBD1 as a possible D gene (5 bases). V was shortened by 3 bases and J by 2 bases, with 5 bases between the two germline ends. Germline CDR1 reads GTSNPN; CDR2 reads SVGIG (reference sequence). This CDR3 contains 12 residues. The CDR3 DNA reads TGTGCCTGGAGACAGGGCAATCAGCCCCAGCATTTT. Residues: CAWRQGNQPQHF. Full variable domain (remainder filled in from reference TRBV30 and TRBJ1-5): SQTIHQWPATLVQPVGSPLSLECTVEGTSNPNLYWYRQAAGRGLQLLFYSVGIGQISSEVPQNLSASRPQDRQFILSSKKLLLSDSGFYLCAWRQGNQPQHFGDGTRLSIL.

The sample holds one count of this clone. V and J are TRBV9 and TRBJ1-2; perhaps TRBD1 as D (5 bases). CDR3 length equals 13 residues. The germline CDR1 and CDR2 sequences are SGDLS and YYNGEE. Trimming removed 2 bases from V and 6 bases from J, with 11 bases in between. As DNA, the CDR3 is TGTGCCAGCAGCGTCCCCGGGACGAATGGCTACACCTTC. It codes for CASSVPGTNGYTF.

The chain combines TRBV2 with TRBJ2-7; 7 nucleotides align to TRBD1. The CDR3 has 16 residues. With 7 bases clipped from V and 3 bases from J, the junction kept 15 bases outside the gene matches. The germline gives CDR1 SNHLY, CDR2 FYNNEI. CDR3 nucleotides: TGTGCCAGCATGGACATTTTACAGGGACAGAACTACGAGCAGTACTTC. Its translation is CASMDILQGQNYEQYF. Supplemented by reference TRBV2 and TRBJ2-7, the full variable domain reads EPEVTQTPSHQVTQMGQEVILRCVPISNHLYFYWYRQILGQKVEFLVSFYNNEISEKSEIFDDQFSVERPDGSNFTLKIRSTKLEDSAMYFCASMDILQGQNYEQYFGPGTRLTVT.

The chain couples TRBV5-4 to TRBJ1-2; D is undetermined. Between the trimmed V and J ends, which lost 0 bases and 2 bases, there was a span of 5 bases. This CDR3 comprises 13 residues. The germline V gene has CDR1 SGHNT and CDR2 YYREEE (reference sequence). The CDR3 loop reads CASSLVENYGYTF. In nucleotides, the CDR3 is TGTGCCAGCAGCTTGGTAGAGAACTATGGCTACACCTTC.

This clone was observed at least ten times. The genes are TRBV28 and TRBJ2-7; 9 positions agree with TRBD2. The germline CDR1 and CDR2 sequences are MDHEN and SYDVKM. With 5 bases clipped from V and 3 bases from J, the junction kept 8 bases outside the gene matches. This CDR3 has 15 amino acids. This CDR3 reads CASSPVAGVGYEQYF. In DNA, the CDR3 is TGTGCCAGCAGTCCCGTAGCGGGAGTTGGCTACGAGCAGTACTTC.

This chain uses TRBV18 with TRBJ1-1, with TRBD1 matching 9 bases. There are 19 residues in the CDR3. The V gene's germline CDR1 is KGHSH and CDR2 LQKENI. Losses at the gene ends were 0 bases for V and 0 bases for J; bases not matched to a gene: 11. The CDR3 nucleotides read TGTGCCAGCTCACCACCGCAGGGGACAGGGATTCCAATGAACACTGAAGCTTTCTTT. Protein product: CASSPPQGTGIPMNTEAFF. Variable domain in full (rest from reference TRBV18 and TRBJ1-1): NAGVMQNPRHLVRRRGQEARLRCSPMKGHSHVYWYRQLPEEGLKFMVYLQKENIIDESGMPKERFSAEFPKEGPSILRIQQVVRGDSAAYFCASSPPQGTGIPMNTEAFFGQGTRLTVV.

CDR3 amino acids: CASSLGGGAWEQYF. The CDR3 nucleotides are TGTGCCAGCAGCTTAGGCGGGGGGGCTTGGGAGCAGTACTTC. The chain carries TRBV7-2 and TRBJ2-7; 9 bases fit TRBD2. Germline lookup yields CDR1 SGHTA and CDR2 FQGNSA. The CDR3 covers 14 residues. The V and J ends lost 1 base and 7 bases, in that order; junction bases with no gene match: 5.

The V call is TRBV6-5, the J call TRBJ1-2, with D perhaps matching TRBD1 (6 bases). Trimming pared 8 bases from V and 3 bases from J, leaving 10 bases between. CDR3 size: 12 residues. Germline V CDR1 and CDR2: MNHEY, SVGAGI. CDR3 protein: CASQDRYYGYTF. CDR3 sequence (DNA): TGTGCCAGCCAGGACAGATACTATGGCTACACCTTC.

The rearrangement links TRBV27 to TRBJ2-7; weak D call: TRBD2 (7 bases). V was trimmed by 9 bases and J by 1 base, leaving 16 bases between them. This CDR3 is built from 14 residues. Per the germline V gene, CDR1 is MNHEY and CDR2 is SMNVEV (reference sequence). The CDR3 DNA reads TGTGCCAGTGGCCCTCGGGGGGCATCCTACGAGCAGTACTTC. This gives the protein CASGPRGASYEQYF.

V usage is TRBV7-1 and J usage is TRBJ2-5; no definite D call. TRBV7-1 is an ORF, with its function uncertain. The length of the CDR3 is 14 residues. Trimming took 4 bases from V and 4 from J, leaving 13 bases between them. CDR3 bases: TGTGCCAGCAGCTTAGTGGGGTATGGAGAGACCCAGTACTTC. It specifies CASSLVGYGETQYF.

J is TRBJ2-7 and V is TRBV9; no clear D. The CDR3 totals 11 residues. V was clipped by 4 bases and J by 5 bases, with 7 bases between them. The germline V gene has CDR1 SGDLS and CDR2 YYNGEE. The CDR3 protein is CASSNLNEQYF. CDR3 coding DNA: TGTGCCAGCAGCAACCTAAACGAGCAGTACTTC.

This clone has just a few counts. V and J are TRBV6-5 and TRBJ2-5; D is perhaps TRBD2 (6 bases). This CDR3 spans 15 amino acids. Deletions cut 6 bases from V and 8 bases from J, with 22 bases between. Per germline, CDR1 MNHEY and CDR2 SVGAGI. CDR3 DNA sequence: TGTGCCAGCAGACACCGGCGGGAATCCGTGGTTACCCAGTACTTC. It yields the protein CASRHRRESVVTQYF.

This clone turned up a few times. The CDR3 reads CASSDYRGAFF. The CDR3 DNA sequence: TGTGCCAGCAGTGACTACAGGGGAGCTTTCTTT. The chain is built from TRBV2 and TRBJ1-1; 7 bases are a match to TRBD1. This CDR3 comprises 11 residues. The germline gives CDR1 SNHLY, CDR2 FYNNEI. Trimming removed 3 bases from V and 10 bases from J; junction bases left unmatched: 2.

V and J are TRBV6-5 and TRBJ1-4; D uncertain. CDR3 length equals 15 residues. The germline CDR1 and CDR2 sequences are MNHEY and SVGAGI. Trimming took 2 bases from V and 4 from J, leaving 11 bases between them. The CDR3 is CASSYAGNVNEKLFF. CDR3 nucleotides: TGTGCCAGCAGTTACGCCGGGAACGTTAATGAAAAACTGTTTTTT.

The rearrangement links TRBV18 to TRBJ1-4; tentative D call: TRBD1 (6 bases). Between the trimmed V and J ends, which lost 0 bases and 0 bases, there was a span of 20 bases. The CDR3 covers 20 residues. Germline CDR1 and CDR2: KGHSH and LQKENI. The CDR3 region is CASSPPRQALPSATNEKLFF. CDR3 DNA sequence: TGTGCCAGCTCACCACCGCGACAGGCACTCCCTTCTGCAACTAATGAAAAACTGTTTTTT.

The chain uses TRBV2 and TRBJ2-5; 8 bases map to TRBD2. The CDR3 has 16 amino acids. Germline V gives CDR1 SNHLY, CDR2 FYNNEI. J gave up 4 bases and V 11 bases, and 18 bases lay outside the gene matches. The CDR3 DNA is TGTGCCTTTCTTTCGCCGGGACTAGAGGGCCGAGAGACCCAGTACTTC. Its translation is CAFLSPGLEGRETQYF. Full variable domain (outside the CDR3, taken from reference TRBV2 and TRBJ2-5): EPEVTQTPSHQVTQMGQEVILRCVPISNHLYFYWYRQILGQKVEFLVSFYNNEISEKSEIFDDQFSVERPDGSNFTLKIRSTKLEDSAMYFCAFLSPGLEGRETQYFGPGTRLLVL.

This chain connects TRBV20-1 to TRBJ2-7, with D unclear. This CDR3 region has 11 residues. The ends were cut back, 3 bases at V and 3 bases at J, with 6 bases in the middle. Germline V gene lookup returns CDR1 DFQATT and CDR2 SNEGSKA (reference sequence). This CDR3 is CSASLHYEQYF. The CDR3 bases are TGCAGTGCTAGCCTGCACTACGAGCAGTACTTC.

The CDR3 reads CASSPPGQKNTDTQYF. The CDR3 DNA sequence: TGTGCCAGCAGCCCCCCTGGACAGAAAAACACAGATACGCAGTATTTT. The chain combines TRBV5-4 with TRBJ2-3, with D perhaps TRBD1 (6 bases). The V and J ends lost 4 bases and 2 bases respectively, with 17 bases between them. The CDR3 sequence is 16 residues long. Germline V gives CDR1 SGHNT, CDR2 YYREEE (reference sequence).

V and J are TRBV9 and TRBJ2-2; TRBD2 might be the D (5 bases). The germline CDR1 and CDR2 sequences are SGDLS and YYNGEE. The CDR3 consists of 15 residues. Deletions cut 5 bases from V and 0 bases from J, with 11 bases between. CDR3 region: CASRASSSNTGELFF. CDR3 DNA sequence: TGTGCCAGCAGAGCTAGCAGCTCGAACACCGGGGAGCTGTTTTTT.

In this sample, this clone turned up a few times. The rearrangement links TRBV5-4 to TRBJ2-5, with D uncertain. Germline V CDR1 and CDR2: SGHNT, YYREEE (reference sequence). The CDR3 has 14 residues. The V and J ends lost 1 base and 0 bases respectively, with 7 bases between them. CDR3 loop: CASSLRLYQETQYF. In DNA form, the CDR3 reads TGTGCCAGCAGCTTGAGACTGTACCAAGAGACCCAGTACTTC.

The chain uses TRBV2 and TRBJ2-1, with 7 nucleotides matching TRBD2. The CDR3 spans 13 residues. CDR1 is SNHLY and CDR2 is FYNNEI in the germline V gene. The trim removed 5 bases at V and 7 bases at J, leaving 5 bases unmatched. This chain's CDR3 is CASSKTRGNEQFF. CDR3 nucleotides: TGTGCCAGCAGTAAGACGCGGGGGAATGAGCAGTTCTTC.

This clone was seen a single time. The chain joins TRBV18 to TRBJ1-2; 7 bases line up with TRBD1. Germline loops: CDR1 KGHSH, CDR2 LQKENI. Trimming cost V 2 bases and J 7 bases; bases outside gene matches: 4. The CDR3 is made up of 13 amino acids. The CDR3 spells CASSPYRGIGYTF. The DNA for the CDR3 is TGTGCCAGCTCACCATACAGGGGTATTGGCTACACCTTC.

The chain carries TRBV30 and TRBJ1-2, with 10 nucleotides matching TRBD1. This CDR3 has 14 residues. Germline values: CDR1 GTSNPN, CDR2 SVGIG (reference sequence). The V gene end was trimmed by 2 bases and the J gene end by 4 bases; junction bases not matched to a gene: 4. The CDR3 nucleotides are TGTGCCTGGAGTCGGGACAGGGGCATCTATGGCTACACCTTC. This translates into CAWSRDRGIYGYTF.

The rearrangement links TRBV5-6 to TRBJ2-3; TRBD2 matches 7 bases. Germline V gene lookup returns CDR1 SGHDT and CDR2 YYEEEE. The V segment lost 1 base and the J segment 0 bases; nucleotides outside the gene matches: 5. The CDR3 has 16 amino acids. In nucleotides, the CDR3 is TGTGCCAGCAGCTTGCTCAGCGGGGTTAGCACAGATACGCAGTATTTT. It encodes CASSLLSGVSTDTQYF.

The rearrangement links TRBV15 to TRBJ1-1; the D is unclear. Germline loops: CDR1 LNHNV, CDR2 YYDKDF (reference sequence). This CDR3 is 13 amino acids long. Trimming removed 2 bases from V and 4 bases from J, with 8 bases in between. The CDR3 is CATSRTTATEAFF. CDR3 nucleotide sequence: TGTGCCACCAGCAGAACCACGGCCACTGAAGCTTTCTTT.

The genes are TRBV19 and TRBJ1-2; 12 bases are a match to TRBD1. With 4 bases clipped from V and 4 bases from J, the junction kept 7 bases outside the gene matches. This CDR3 region has 16 residues. The germline gives CDR1 LNHDA, CDR2 SQIVND (reference sequence). CDR3 protein: CASSTIGTGGTYGYTF. The CDR3 nucleotides read TGTGCCAGTAGTACCATAGGGACAGGGGGCACCTATGGCTACACCTTC.

This clone is labeled medium-sized. The rearrangement joins TRBV7-2 to TRBJ2-2; tentatively, D is TRBD2 (5 bases). The CDR3 contains 14 residues. The V and J ends lost 1 base and 4 bases respectively, with 7 bases between them. The germline gives CDR1 SGHTA, CDR2 FQGNSA. The CDR3 protein is CASSLVGSTGELFF. CDR3 nucleotide sequence: TGTGCCAGCAGCTTAGTTGGGAGCACCGGGGAGCTGTTTTTT.

This clone turned up a few times. This chain connects TRBV29-1 to TRBJ1-4; TRBD1 is a possible D gene (5 bases). Germline values: CDR1 SQVTM, CDR2 ANQGSEA. V was pared by 7 bases and J by 3 bases, with 12 bases between. This CDR3 is built from 13 residues. CDR3 in DNA: TGCAGCGCTTTCGTGGGGGCTAATGAAAAACTGTTTTTT. Residues: CSAFVGANEKLFF.

The chain recombines TRBV19 with TRBJ2-4; no clear D gene. V was cut by 4 bases and J by 9 bases, with 10 bases left in between. The germline gives CDR1 LNHDA, CDR2 SQIVND (reference sequence). The CDR3 has 12 amino acids. CDR3 nucleotides: TGTGCCAGTAGTACCGACTGGGGCATTCAGTACTTC. It yields the protein CASSTDWGIQYF.